This T cell receptor (beta chain) was identified during a study of identifying expanded T cells in peripheral blood (dated 2019 in TCRdb). With respect to the entire study: Technical replicates were generated by sequencing separate aliquots of the same genomic DNA pool, with four replicates compared pairwise. Summary of the overall study and its limitations: For all healthy donors, the variance in clone template counts between roughly 2-week samples rose significantly as total template count increased. Across all healthy-donor time intervals, the beta-binomial model significantly cut both the number of clones called differentially abundant and the false-positive rate. Between technical replicates the binomial model flagged about 1.2 differentially abundant clones, whereas over two weeks the binomial model flagged about 15 and over about four weeks around 19. The authors expected that over much longer intervals, such as months to years, biological variance in healthy repertoires might increase even further.

Of note for this clone: Its recognized antigen is unknown. Base qualities were left out, and no much larger clone turns up one base away.

No immune events, such as infections, were documented for the healthy donors during the collection period. Blood repertoires from healthy donors were used as a training cohort for calibrating time-dependent variance in a beta-binomial model of differential abundance of T-cell clones. The training cohort was composed of approximately 10 healthy donors, 3 female and 7 male. The donors were between roughly 25 and 64 years old, with an average age of roughly 41 years. Whole blood from each healthy donor was obtained from a commercial supplier and was collected at three time points around 13 days apart. For immunosequencing, genomic DNA was extracted from whole blood that had not been sorted. The cysteine opens and the phenylalanine closes a CDR3 of 14 amino acids. The CDR3 DNA has 42 bases and is translated from base 1. From the germline V gene, CDR1 is SGHTA and CDR2 is FQGNSA. V loses 5 bases, J loses 6 bases, and the germline ends lie 17 bases apart.

TCRbeta CDR3 regions were profiled by bias-controlled multiplex PCR amplification of genomic DNA with the immunoSEQ Assay. As for the authors' bioinformatics: To quantify the absolute abundance of each unique TCRbeta CDR3 region, the sequences were collapsed and filtered. Differential abundance was tested with a binomial (Fisher-equivalent) model and with a beta-binomial model adding time-dependent variance fitted from healthy donors. Clones with fewer than 5 combined templates were excluded, and clones with Benjamini-Hochberg FDR below 0.01 were called differentially abundant. Beta-binomial variance was modeled as a function of total template count across the two samples using the form v = (b*log(k)+a)^2. TCRdb carries this immuneACCESS record with in-frame sequences only. Its versions omit some clonotypes, under half of them owing to an unresolved V gene in the studies checked, with the rest unexplained. V, J and clone size derive from that table, while D and trimming were established from the DNA sequence. Counted in this sample were approximately 100,000 clones; approximately 90% of them appeared once. The ten top clones hold about 16% of the sample.

The rearrangement combines TRBV7-2 with TRBJ2-7; the D segment could be TRBD2, given 5 matching bases. The sample consisted of blood. The source of this sequence is a person aged 18 to 69 in good health. The CDR3 sequence is CASSITWTSGEQYF. The DNA sequence is as follows: TGTGCCAGCAGCATCACGTGGACTTCTGGCGAGCAGTACTTC.